This T cell receptor (beta chain) was identified in a study of blood T cell repertoires in COVID-19. Study information: Sites in the United States, Italy and Spain provided acute and convalescent COVID-19 samples. From T cells, B-cell-depleted T cells, or PBMCs came the material, which was cDNA or gDNA.

The germline V gene encodes CDR1 SGHTA and CDR2 FQGNSA. Unmatched junction bases numbered 7, after V lost 2 bases and J lost 2 bases. There are 18 residues in the CDR3. In this sample, this clone turned up a few times. Authors' processing steps: Researchers report that nucleated cell counts were estimated from reference gene primer amplification. Clones were read by immunoSEQ multiplex PCR, and TCRdb kept only the in-frame ones, dropping some. Clone size and the V and J calls come from that table; the DNA yielded D and trimming. The table records about 150,000 clones, 80% of them present only once. The sequence was collected from a man aged 60 to 75 with acute or convalescent COVID-19. The sequenced sample was peripheral blood. The chain links TRBV7-2 to TRBJ2-3; 13 nucleotides align to TRBD2. The CDR3: CASSLLAGLAGATDTQYF. The DNA of the CDR3 is TGTGCCAGCAGCTTACTCGCTGGACTAGCGGGGGCCACAGATACGCAGTATTTT.